In its sample, the clone carrying this TCR beta chain was seen many times. Germline values: CDR1 SGHRS, CDR2 YFSETQ. The V end was cut by 4 bases, the J end by 2 bases, with 8 bases between. CDR3 length: 13 residues. TCRdb independently ran MiXCR on the 5' RACE reads; one entry per CDR3 protein. The sample contains fewer than 80,000 distinct CDR3 sequences, roughly 22% of which appear only once. The TCR originated in a female donor with breast cancer. The chain is built from TRBV5-1 and TRBJ2-3, with D unresolved. Sequencing was performed on memory CD4+ T cells sorted from a lymph node. The subset is: memory CD4+ T cells, CD4+CD45RO+CD25-. CDR3 in amino acids: CASSPDNTDTQYF. The CDR3 bases are TGCGCCAGCAGCCCGGATAACACAGATACGCAGTATTTT.